The rows below give T cell receptor beta chains drawn from one sample of a study of T cells after yellow fever vaccination. TCRdb ran MiXCR on the 5' RACE reads and lists one entry per CDR3 protein. This table has around 550,000 distinct CDR3 sequences, roughly 21% appearing once. Sequencing used PBMCs, obtained 15 days after the yellow fever booster vaccination. These receptors originate from a man aged 30 to 39 who received the YFV17D yellow fever vaccine. Each CDR3 is given with its conserved first and last residue. Each record gives: D gene, J gene, V gene, CDR3 length, clone size, CDR3 protein, CDR3 DNA. A D gene is named only where the DNA matches it firmly. Clone sizes are given selectively: once, few, many, or a class where the clone is expanded.

-	TRBJ2-7	TRBV7-2	14	once	CASSLVGRGYEQYF	TGTGCCAGCAGCTTAGTGGGCAGAGGGTACGAGCAGTACTTC
TRBD1	TRBJ2-7	TRBV20-1	14	few	CSAGRGQGYDEQYF	TGCAGTGCTGGCAGGGGACAGGGCTACGACGAGCAGTACTTC
TRBD2	TRBJ2-7	TRBV28	12	once	CASLAGGGEQYF	TGTGCCAGTCTAGCGGGAGGGGGCGAGCAGTACTTC
-	TRBJ2-3	TRBV14	15	few	CASSQKDPSTDTQYF	TGTGCCAGCAGCCAGAAGGACCCTAGCACAGATACGCAGTATTTT
-	TRBJ1-4	TRBV20-1	12	-	CSASRDGVKLFF	TGCAGTGCTAGCAGGGACGGGGTAAAACTGTTTTTT
-	TRBJ2-1	TRBV7-2	15	-	CASSLGGSGSNEQFF	TGTGCCAGCAGCTTAGGGGGGAGTGGGAGCAATGAGCAGTTCTTC
-	TRBJ2-1	TRBV25-1	15	-	CASSRRTGYYNEQFF	TGTGCCAGCAGTAGGCGGACTGGATACTACAATGAGCAGTTCTTC
-	TRBJ1-1	TRBV5-1	13	few	CASSEDHWTEAFF	TGCGCCAGCAGCGAGGACCATTGGACTGAAGCTTTCTTT
-	TRBJ2-4	TRBV7-9	15	few	CASSFAQSVGSIQYF	TGTGCCAGCAGCTTCGCCCAGTCCGTCGGTTCCATTCAGTACTTC
-	TRBJ2-4	TRBV5-1	16	-	CASSLGTAVTKNIQYF	TGCGCCAGCAGCTTGGGGACAGCTGTAACCAAAAACATTCAGTACTTC
TRBD2	TRBJ2-1	TRBV7-2	16	few	CASSQTSGSWEGEQFF	TGTGCCAGCAGCCAGACTAGCGGGAGTTGGGAGGGTGAGCAGTTCTTC
-	TRBJ2-7	TRBV20-1	14	-	CSAGTGSISYEQYF	TGCAGTGCGGGGACGGGGAGTATCTCCTACGAGCAGTACTTC
-	TRBJ2-3	TRBV12-3/TRBV12-4	14	many	CASSSLSRTDTQYF	TGTGCCAGCAGTTCCCTCTCCCGCACAGATACGCAGTATTTT
-	TRBJ2-5	TRBV5-4	14	-	CASSLVDNQETQYF	TGTGCCAGCAGCTTGGTAGACAACCAAGAGACCCAGTACTTC
TRBD2	TRBJ2-1	TRBV12-3/TRBV12-4	13	-	CASSLGLAGAGFF	TGTGCCAGCAGTCTCGGACTAGCGGGGGCCGGGTTCTTC
-	TRBJ2-1	TRBV9	19	few	CASSPRLGGAGDPYNEQFF	TGTGCCAGCAGCCCCCGACTTGGCGGGGCTGGGGATCCCTACAATGAGCAGTTCTTC
TRBD1	TRBJ2-5	TRBV4-3	15	-	CASSQEHRGRETQYF	TGCGCCAGCAGCCAAGAACACAGGGGTCGGGAGACCCAGTACTTC
-	TRBJ2-5	TRBV28	11	few	CASRKEETQYF	TGTGCCAGCAGGAAAGAGGAGACCCAGTACTTC
TRBD2	TRBJ2-3	TRBV7-2	16	-	CASSSGIAGGGDTQYF	TGTGCCAGCAGCTCAGGAATCGCGGGAGGAGGAGATACGCAGTATTTT
-	TRBJ2-7	TRBV29-1	14	few	CSVESPGTSYEQYF	TGCAGCGTTGAGTCCCCAGGGACTTCCTACGAGCAGTACTTC
TRBD1	TRBJ2-3	TRBV20-1	15	few	CSARGGQGVQDTQYF	TGCAGTGCTAGAGGAGGACAGGGTGTACAAGATACGCAGTATTTT
-	TRBJ1-6	TRBV6-6	13	-	CASIFSARSFLHF	TGTGCCAGCATTTTCTCGGCCCGGTCTTTCCTCCACTTT
-	TRBJ2-7	TRBV6-1	13	-	CASSDGASYEQYF	TGTGCCAGCAGTGACGGGGCGAGCTACGAGCAGTACTTC
TRBD1	TRBJ2-1	TRBV12-3/TRBV12-4	17	-	CASSYTGQGRPYNEQFF	TGTGCCAGCAGTTACACCGGACAGGGAAGGCCCTACAATGAGCAGTTCTTC
-	TRBJ2-7	TRBV5-1	15	-	CASSLGGAGAYEQYF	TGCGCCAGCAGCTTGGGGGGTGCAGGGGCCTACGAGCAGTACTTC
-	TRBJ1-2	TRBV4-2	15	few	CASSQDHAGGYGYTF	TGTGCCAGCAGCCAAGATCATGCAGGCGGATATGGCTACACCTTC
-	TRBJ2-7	TRBV11-2	13	-	CASSFNSPYEQYF	TGTGCCAGCAGCTTTAACAGTCCCTACGAGCAGTACTTC
TRBD1	TRBJ2-4	TRBV29-1	11	-	CSVSTGGIQYF	TGCAGCGTTTCAACAGGGGGCATTCAGTACTTC
-	TRBJ1-2	TRBV7-2	14	few	CASSHRILEGGYTF	TGTGCCAGCAGCCATAGGATTCTCGAGGGAGGCTACACCTTC
-	TRBJ2-6	TRBV6-1	16	-	CASRPPGPSGANVLTF	TGTGCCAGCAGACCCCCGGGTCCCTCTGGGGCCAACGTCCTGACTTTC
-	TRBJ2-1	TRBV20-1	12	-	CSATLQGWEQFF	TGCAGTGCTACTTTGCAGGGATGGGAGCAGTTCTTC
-	TRBJ2-1	TRBV28	15	few	CASSLPVLGGDEQFF	TGTGCCAGCAGTTTGCCCGTACTAGGAGGCGATGAGCAGTTCTTC
-	TRBJ2-3	TRBV7-9	16	few	CASSLAPAGSADTQYF	TGTGCCAGCAGCTTAGCGCCGGCGGGTAGCGCAGATACGCAGTATTTT
-	TRBJ2-1	TRBV9	15	-	CASSSVGLGGDEQFF	TGTGCCAGCAGCTCAGTGGGACTAGGGGGCGATGAGCAGTTCTTC
-	TRBJ2-6	TRBV18	13	few	CASSEAGANVLTF	TGTGCCAGCTCAGAGGCTGGGGCCAACGTCCTGACTTTC
-	TRBJ1-1	TRBV7-2	15	few	CASSHGIGLSTEAFF	TGTGCCAGCAGCCACGGAATAGGGTTATCCACTGAAGCTTTCTTT
-	TRBJ2-1	TRBV20-1	14	-	CSARGPGAGYEQFF	TGCAGTGCTAGAGGCCCCGGGGCGGGATATGAGCAGTTCTTC